The 30 T cell receptor beta chains reported below all come from one sample, sequenced in a study of beta chain features in type 1 diabetes. Expressed TCRB transcripts were sequenced because the isolated RNA had all been reverse transcribed beforehand. The assay was immunoSEQ multiplex PCR, and TCRdb's table has in-frame clones only and misses some. Of about 900,000 clones listed, around a sixth are singletons. Material: naive CD4+ T cells from blood. The receptors stem from a young woman in good health.

This rearrangement joins TRBV28 to TRBJ1-4; TRBD1 matches at 7 bases. V trimming: 6 bases; J trimming: 3 bases; junction bases outside the gene matches: 7. The CDR3 is 15 residues long. The germline V gene has CDR1 MDHEN and CDR2 SYDVKM. The DNA for the CDR3 is TGTGCCAGCAGCCTCAACAGGGGAGCTAATGAAAAACTGTTTTTT. Residues: CASSLNRGANEKLFF.

The gene calls are TRBV7-2 and TRBJ2-3; 9 nucleotides align to TRBD1. With V trimmed by 2 bases and J by 1 base, 7 bases remained unmatched. Per germline, CDR1 SGHTA and CDR2 FQGNSA. The CDR3 runs 17 residues. The CDR3 sequence: CASSLKGQGWRTDTQYF. CDR3 coding DNA: TGTGCCAGCAGCTTAAAGGGACAGGGTTGGCGCACAGATACGCAGTATTTT.

This clone was counted only a few times. The chain employs TRBV10-3 and TRBJ2-5, with unresolved D. CDR1 is ENHRY, CDR2 SYGVKD, per germline. Trimming pared 3 bases from V and 2 bases from J, leaving 4 bases between. This CDR3 has 12 amino acids. This CDR3 reads CAISDEQETQYF. In DNA form, the CDR3 reads TGTGCCATCAGTGATGAACAAGAGACCCAGTACTTC.

The table lists this clone with a few counts. The V call is TRBV19, the J call TRBJ2-7; TRBD2 matches at 7 bases. The germline V gene encodes CDR1 LNHDA and CDR2 SQIVND (reference sequence). This CDR3 contains 16 residues. Unmatched junction bases numbered 15, after V lost 8 bases and J lost 2 bases. In nucleotides, the CDR3 is TGTGCCAGTCATGATACTAGCGCGGGACCCCCCTACGAGCAGTACTTC. Translated, it gives CASHDTSAGPPYEQYF.

As for this clone: The same CDR3 also results from other DNA sequences found in this sample. This rearrangement joins TRBV2 to TRBJ1-1; D is possibly TRBD1 (5 bases). The germline V gene has CDR1 SNHLY and CDR2 FYNNEI. Trimming pared 6 bases from V and 0 bases from J, leaving 8 bases between. The CDR3 runs 13 residues. Written as DNA, the CDR3 is TGTGCCAGCAGAGGGGACTTGAACACTGAAGCTTTCTTT. Amino acid sequence: CASRGDLNTEAFF.

This clone was recorded a few times. V and J are TRBV4-3 and TRBJ2-2, with D possibly being TRBD2 (6 bases). CDR3 size: 16 residues. Trimming left V 3 bases short and J 4 bases short, with 15 bases between. Per germline, CDR1 LGHNA and CDR2 YSLEER. The CDR3 DNA reads as TGCGCCAGCAGCCATGTCGGGGCGGGGTTCACCGGGGAGCTGTTTTTT. This translates into CASSHVGAGFTGELFF.

The gene calls are TRBV7-2 and TRBJ1-3; 7 nucleotides agree with TRBD1. This CDR3 spans 16 amino acids. Trimming took 5 bases from V and 3 from J; bases not matched to a gene: 10. The germline gives CDR1 SGHTA, CDR2 FQGNSA. This CDR3 reads CASSIQGGYGGNTIYF. Here the CDR3 DNA reads TGTGCCAGCAGCATCCAGGGGGGATACGGTGGAAACACCATATATTTT.

A few counts support this clone. Different DNA sequences within this sample yield the same CDR3. The J gene is TRBJ2-1, the V gene TRBV6-6, with D possibly TRBD2 on 5 matching bases. Germline loops: CDR1 MNHNY, CDR2 SVGAGI (reference sequence). The CDR3 has 12 residues. The V gene lost 5 bases and the J gene lost 5 bases, with 7 bases spanning the gap. The CDR3 loop is CASSRTDNEQFF. The DNA of the CDR3 is TGTGCCAGCAGTCGGACTGACAATGAGCAGTTCTTC.

This clone was counted only a few times. CDR3 in amino acids: CSVARTGGRGRTYEQYF. The CDR3 bases are TGCAGCGTTGCGAGGACAGGGGGCAGGGGCCGAACCTACGAGCAGTACTTC. The V call is TRBV29-1, the J call TRBJ2-7, with 11 positions matching TRBD1. V shed 4 bases and J 2 bases; nucleotides not matched to a gene: 13. The CDR3 extends over 17 amino acids. From germline, CDR1 is SQVTM and CDR2 ANQGSEA.

This chain links TRBV7-2 with TRBJ1-1; TRBD1 matches at 8 bases. Germline-derived CDR1 and CDR2 are SGHTA and FQGNSA. The CDR3 has 14 amino acids. With 6 bases clipped from V and 1 base from J, the junction kept 4 bases outside the gene matches. The CDR3 spells CASRPGTGNTEAFF. CDR3 in DNA: TGTGCCAGCAGACCGGGGACAGGGAACACTGAAGCTTTCTTT.

This clone showed up just a few times. The chain joins TRBV10-3 to TRBJ2-7; D may be TRBD2 (6 bases). V was trimmed by 0 bases and J by 5 bases, leaving 11 bases between them. The germline V gene has CDR1 ENHRY and CDR2 SYGVKD. The CDR3 has 14 amino acids. CDR3 loop: CAISESGGMNEQYF. CDR3 nucleotide sequence: TGTGCCATCAGTGAGTCCGGAGGGATGAACGAGCAGTACTTC.

The genes are TRBV20-1 and TRBJ1-1; D not resolved. The CDR3 contains 11 residues. Germline V gene sequence: CDR1 DFQATT, CDR2 SNEGSKA (reference sequence). Trimming shortened V by 6 bases and J by 3 bases, and 8 bases separated the two germline ends. The CDR3 sequence: CSALPHTEAFF. The CDR3 DNA reads as TGCAGTGCCTTACCACACACTGAAGCTTTCTTT.

This clone was seen only a few times. The rearrangement uses TRBV5-6 and TRBJ2-1; 11 positions agree with TRBD2. The ends lost 2 bases at V and 9 bases at J; junction bases unmatched: 4. The CDR3 extends over 14 amino acids. CDR1 and CDR2 from the germline V gene are SGHDT and YYEEEE. CDR3 sequence reads: CASSFLAGGLEQFF. The CDR3 nucleotides read TGTGCCAGCAGCTTCCTAGCGGGAGGTCTTGAGCAGTTCTTC.

The chain has TRBV29-1 and TRBJ1-1; the D is unclear. Trimming stripped 4 bases from V and 1 base from J, with 13 bases between. The CDR3 consists of 14 residues. The V gene's germline CDR1 is SQVTM and CDR2 ANQGSEA. CDR3 in amino acids: CSVVPANRNTEAFF. DNA of the CDR3: TGCAGCGTTGTTCCTGCCAACAGGAACACTGAAGCTTTCTTT. Supplemented by reference TRBV29-1 and TRBJ1-1, the full variable domain reads SAVISQKPSRDICQRGTSLTIQCQVDSQVTMMFWYRQQPGQSLTLIATANQGSEATYESGFVIDKFPISRPNLTFSTLTVSNMSPEDSSIYLCSVVPANRNTEAFFGQGTRLTVV.

This clone was counted between two and nine times. This rearrangement joins TRBV7-2 to TRBJ2-7, with D perhaps matching TRBD2 (6 bases). The germline V gene has CDR1 SGHTA and CDR2 FQGNSA. CDR3 length equals 14 residues. Trimming took 2 bases from V and 2 from J, leaving 10 bases between them. CDR3 nucleotide sequence: TGTGCCAGCAGCTTATCTCGGACTACCTACGAGCAGTACTTC. Translated: CASSLSRTTYEQYF.

This chain joins TRBV5-4 and TRBJ1-1; TRBD1 agrees at 10 bases. J was trimmed by 4 bases and V by 4 bases; bases with no gene match: 4. Germline assignment: CDR1 SGHNT and CDR2 YYREEE (reference sequence). This CDR3 spans 14 amino acids. The CDR3 region is CASSTGQGFTEAFF. CDR3 DNA sequence: TGTGCCAGCAGCACGGGACAGGGGTTCACTGAAGCTTTCTTT.

This clone was counted between two and nine times. The genes are TRBV4-3 and TRBJ2-7; D remains unclear. CDR3 length: 15 amino acids. Trimming removed 4 bases from V and 4 bases from J, with 17 bases in between. Looked up from germline, CDR1 is LGHNA and CDR2 is YSLEER. The CDR3 sequence is CASSPEYVAQYEQYF. CDR3 coding DNA: TGCGCCAGCAGCCCAGAGTACGTAGCCCAATACGAGCAGTACTTC.

The J gene is TRBJ2-6, the V gene TRBV7-9; D is possibly TRBD2 (6 bases). Deletions cut 5 bases from V and 5 bases from J, with 10 bases between. This CDR3 has 14 residues. Looked up from germline, CDR1 is SEHNR and CDR2 is FQNEAQ (reference sequence). In nucleotides, the CDR3 is TGTGCCAGCAGCGGCGGGAAGTGGGCCAACGTCCTGACTTTC. Protein product: CASSGGKWANVLTF.

The chain joins TRBV7-9 to TRBJ2-5, with 8 bases lining up with TRBD1. Germline values: CDR1 SEHNR, CDR2 FQNEAQ (reference sequence). The CDR3 contains 13 residues. The J segment lost 5 bases and the V segment lost 5 bases, leaving 4 bases of the junction unmatched. CDR3 protein: CASSMDRAETQYF. In DNA form, the CDR3 reads TGTGCCAGCAGCATGGACAGGGCGGAGACCCAGTACTTC.

As regards this clone: Different DNA sequences within this sample yield the same CDR3. The J gene is TRBJ2-7, the V gene TRBV5-4; D not resolved. Deletions cut 0 bases from V and 0 bases from J, with 4 bases between. This CDR3 spans 13 amino acids. CDR1 is SGHNT and CDR2 is YYREEE in the germline V gene (reference sequence). The CDR3 DNA reads TGTGCCAGCAGCTTGGCCCTCTCCTACGAGCAGTACTTC. Amino acids: CASSLALSYEQYF.

This clone was seen more than once but under ten times. This sequence joins TRBV29-1 and TRBJ1-1; TRBD1 matches at 7 bases. V lost 3 bases, J lost 5 bases, and 6 bases stayed unmatched. This CDR3 is 13 amino acids long. The germline CDR1 and CDR2 sequences are SQVTM and ANQGSEA. CDR3 DNA sequence: TGCAGCGTTGATCGGGACAGTCGGACTGAAGCTTTCTTT. Amino acid sequence: CSVDRDSRTEAFF.

This clone occurred a few times. This chain uses TRBV28 with TRBJ2-2; D unclear. The germline gives CDR1 MDHEN, CDR2 SYDVKM. The CDR3 length is 14 residues. V was shortened by 1 base and J by 0 bases, with 3 bases between the two germline ends. Here the CDR3 reads CASSLSPNTGELFF. The CDR3 nucleotides read TGTGCCAGCAGTTTATCCCCGAACACCGGGGAGCTGTTTTTT.

V and J are TRBV7-2 and TRBJ1-4, with no clear D. This CDR3 is 15 amino acids long. CDR1 and CDR2 from the germline V gene are SGHTA and FQGNSA. The V end was cut by 5 bases, the J end by 0 bases, with 10 bases between. CDR3 amino acids: CASSLVLATNEKLFF. In DNA, the CDR3 is TGTGCCAGCAGCCTCGTCCTTGCAACTAATGAAAAACTGTTTTTT. The full variable domain, completed using reference TRBV7-2 and TRBJ1-4, is GAGVSQSPSNKVTEKGKDVELRCDPISGHTALYWYRQSLGQGLEFLIYFQGNSAPDKSGLPSDRFSAERTGGSVSTLTIQRTQQEDSAVYLCASSLVLATNEKLFFGSGTQLSVL.

This chain's CDR3 is CASSSTGRSHGYTF. In nucleotides, the CDR3 is TGTGCCAGCAGTTCGACAGGGAGGTCCCATGGCTACACCTTC. The J gene is TRBJ1-2, the V gene TRBV28, with 7 bases identical to TRBD1. Germline V gives CDR1 MDHEN, CDR2 SYDVKM. V was pared by 4 bases and J by 6 bases, with 8 bases of the junction left unmatched. This CDR3 contains 14 residues.

This sequence joins TRBV11-2 and TRBJ1-1; no clear D. V was clipped by 3 bases and J by 7 bases, with 9 bases between them. Germline loops: CDR1 SGHAT, CDR2 FQNNGV. The CDR3 is 12 residues long. The DNA of the CDR3 is TGTGCCAGCAGCTTTCTCACCGGTGAAGCTTTCTTT. Translating gives CASSFLTGEAFF.

The chain employs TRBV4-1 and TRBJ1-2, with a possible D match to TRBD1 (5 bases). The length of the CDR3 is 14 residues. Trimming left V 3 bases short and J 2 bases short, with 10 bases between. CDR1 and CDR2 from the germline V gene are MGHRA and YSYEKL. The CDR3 protein is CASSQSDRNYGYTF. The DNA of the CDR3 is TGCGCCAGCAGCCAGAGCGACAGAAACTATGGCTACACCTTC.

This clone showed up just a few times. The chain recombines TRBV18 with TRBJ1-1; no clear D. Germline V gene sequence: CDR1 KGHSH, CDR2 LQKENI. CDR3 length: 15 residues. V was trimmed by 1 base and J by 0 bases, leaving 9 bases between them. The CDR3: CASSPLFDVNTEAFF. The CDR3 nucleotides are TGTGCCAGCTCACCACTATTCGATGTGAACACTGAAGCTTTCTTT.

This clone was observed a handful of times. V gene TRBV4-3 combines with J gene TRBJ2-5; 7 bases agree with TRBD1. This CDR3 comprises 15 residues. Trimming cost V 0 bases and J 2 bases; bases outside gene matches: 3. Per germline, CDR1 LGHNA and CDR2 YSLEER. Here the CDR3 DNA reads TGCGCCAGCAGCCAAGAAACAGGGGTTCAAGAGACCCAGTACTTC. Translated, it gives CASSQETGVQETQYF.

This chain uses TRBV15 with TRBJ2-3; possibly TRBD2 for D (5 bases). The V gene lost 5 bases and the J gene lost 6 bases, with 12 bases spanning the gap. The CDR3 runs 13 residues. Germline CDR1 LNHNV, CDR2 YYDKDF (reference sequence). CDR3 sequence: CATSSGSLDTQYF. As DNA, the CDR3 is TGTGCCACCAGCTCGGGGAGCTTGGATACGCAGTATTTT.

This clone occurred a few times. The V gene is TRBV7-2, the J gene TRBJ2-7; D uncertain. There are 11 residues in the CDR3. Germline loops: CDR1 SGHTA, CDR2 FQGNSA. V lost 5 bases, J lost 6 bases, and 8 bases lay in between. The CDR3 nucleotides read TGTGCCAGCAGCACCAGTGTCGAGCAGTACTTC. Its translation: CASSTSVEQYF.